The following is a T cell receptor (beta chain) sequence with its context. Its target is unknown. The sample originates from a study of T cell responses to AZD1222 COVID-19 vaccine. Findings of the study overall: White British people made up most donors, females outnumbered males, and clonal diversity was possibly underestimated. Targeting of unmutated variant regions was reportedly seen in nearly half of spike-specific TCRs.

The method was immunoSEQ multiplex PCR; TCRdb's version includes in-frame clones alone and lacks a portion of them. The sample holds over 100,000 clones; 87% are singletons and the top ten take approximately 5.5%. V lost 0 bases to trimming and J lost 4 bases, with 22 bases between them. The CDR3 length is 19 residues. Germline V gene data show CDR1 as LNHDA and CDR2 as SQIVND (reference sequence). The receptor was derived from an adult in good health. The V call is TRBV19, the J call TRBJ1-5; maybe TRBD1 (6 bases). The specimen was peripheral blood, collected on day 0 of AZD1222 vaccination. The CDR3 bases are TGTGCCAGTAGTATAGATCTTGGGGGCTGGCACTTGAATAATCAGCCCCAGCATTTT. Residues: CASSIDLGGWHLNNQPQHF.